The sequence of this T cell receptor beta chain was determined in a study of cytomegalovirus exposure and HLA in healthy donors. Both 60 Vbeta primers and 13 Jbeta primers went into the PCR. Clones were read by immunoSEQ multiplex PCR, and TCRdb kept only the in-frame ones, dropping some. The sample carries under 150,000 clones, about 74% recorded once. The CDR3 spans 15 residues. The V and J ends lost 0 bases and 2 bases, in that order; junction bases with no gene match: 3. Germline V lookup: CDR1 SGHNT, CDR2 YYREEE (reference sequence). This clone was counted a few times. This chain uses TRBV5-4 with TRBJ1-2, with 8 nucleotides matching TRBD1. The TCR sequence derives from a woman between 45 and 60 years old in good health and CMV-seronegative. The sample consisted of PBMCs. CDR3 region: CASSLVDRANYGYTF. The CDR3 coding sequence is TGTGCCAGCAGCTTGGTGGACAGGGCCAACTATGGCTACACCTTC.